This note documents a single T cell receptor (beta chain) sequence. Its specificity is not known. CDR1 is GTSNPN and CDR2 is SVGIG in the germline V gene (reference sequence). V was clipped by 3 bases and J by 8 bases, with 16 bases between them. This CDR3 comprises 13 residues. The data belong to a study of OX40 agonist ivuxolimab in advanced cancers. Across the study: Dose-escalation subjects each had hepatocellular carcinoma, melanoma, renal cell or head and neck cancer.

Libraries were prepared by immunoSEQ multiplex PCR; TCRdb keeps only in-frame clonotypes and omits some of them. This table holds about 77,000 clones, around 83% found once. Study-level results: The 0.1-3.0 mg/kg partial responders had among the lowest clonal expansion. Blood T cells, both CD4+ and CD8+, expanded clonally by week 6 at 0.1 to 3.0 mg/kg.

The chain is built from TRBV30 and TRBJ1-2; D uncertain. The specimen was CD4+ or CD8+ T cells sorted from blood, collected in a trial of the OX40 agonist ivuxolimab. The source of this sequence is an adult with an advanced solid tumor such as melanoma, head and neck, liver or kidney cancer. The CDR3 nucleotides read TGTGCCTGGAGACCCCCGGCCTTTTCGGGCTACACCTTC. This translates into CAWRPPAFSGYTF.